The present T cell receptor beta chain was sequenced within a study of T cells in tumors after PD-1 blockade. TCRdb's copy holds only in-frame clones and misses some; the assay was immunoSEQ multiplex PCR. The sample lists approximately 48,000 clones, approximately 84% occurring once. CDR1 LNHDA and CDR2 SQIVND come from the germline V gene (reference sequence). V lost 7 bases, J lost 7 bases, and 13 bases lay in between. The CDR3 spans 12 residues. The chain couples TRBV19 to TRBJ1-1, with D maybe TRBD1 (6 bases). The specimen was PBMCs, collected before anti-PD-1 treatment. This receptor was identified in a human donor with basal cell carcinoma. The CDR3 region is CASTSGVSEAFF. The CDR3 coding sequence is TGTGCCAGTACATCAGGGGTGAGTGAAGCTTTCTTT.